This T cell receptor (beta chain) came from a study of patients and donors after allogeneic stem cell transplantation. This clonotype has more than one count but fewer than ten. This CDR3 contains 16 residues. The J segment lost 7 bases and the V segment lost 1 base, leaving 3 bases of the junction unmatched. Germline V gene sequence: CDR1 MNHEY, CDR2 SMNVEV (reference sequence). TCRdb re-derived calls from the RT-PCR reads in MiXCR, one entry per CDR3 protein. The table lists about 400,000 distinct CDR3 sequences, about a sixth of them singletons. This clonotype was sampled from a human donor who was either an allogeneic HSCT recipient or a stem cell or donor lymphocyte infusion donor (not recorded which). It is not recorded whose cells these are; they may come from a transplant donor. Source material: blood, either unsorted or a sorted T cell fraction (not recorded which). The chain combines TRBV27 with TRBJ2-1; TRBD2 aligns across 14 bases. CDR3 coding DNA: TGTGCCAGCAGTTTATGGGGACTAGCGGGAGTAAATGAGCAGTTCTTC. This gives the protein CASSLWGLAGVNEQFF.